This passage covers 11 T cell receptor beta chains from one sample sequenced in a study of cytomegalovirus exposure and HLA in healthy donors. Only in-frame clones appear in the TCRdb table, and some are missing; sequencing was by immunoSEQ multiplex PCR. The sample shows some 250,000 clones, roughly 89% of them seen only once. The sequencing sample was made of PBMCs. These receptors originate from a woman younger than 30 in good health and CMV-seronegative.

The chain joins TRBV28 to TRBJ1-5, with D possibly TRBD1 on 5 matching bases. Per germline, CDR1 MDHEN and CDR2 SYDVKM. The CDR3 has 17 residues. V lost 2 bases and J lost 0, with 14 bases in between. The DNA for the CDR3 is TGTGCCAGCAGTTTAAGGGGTCAATCTCATAGCAATCAGCCCCAGCATTTT. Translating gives CASSLRGQSHSNQPQHF.

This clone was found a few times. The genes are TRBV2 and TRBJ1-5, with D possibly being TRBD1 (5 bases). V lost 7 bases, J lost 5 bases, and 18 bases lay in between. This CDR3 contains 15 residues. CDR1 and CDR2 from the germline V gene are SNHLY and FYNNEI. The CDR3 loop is CASTTGGWGHQPQHF. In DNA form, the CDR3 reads TGTGCCAGCACCACGGGGGGTTGGGGTCATCAGCCCCAGCATTTT.

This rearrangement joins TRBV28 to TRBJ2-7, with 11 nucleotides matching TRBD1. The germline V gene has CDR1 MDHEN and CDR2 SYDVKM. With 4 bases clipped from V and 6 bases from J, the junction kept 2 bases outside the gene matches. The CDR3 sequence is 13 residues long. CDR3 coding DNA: TGTGCCAGCAGTTGGGACAGGGGGGCCGAGCAGTACTTC. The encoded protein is CASSWDRGAEQYF.

For the CDR3, the DNA is TGTGCCTGGAGGGGCGCTAACTATGGCTACACCTTC. The encoded protein is CAWRGANYGYTF. The rearrangement links TRBV30 to TRBJ1-2; D gene ambiguous. The germline V gene encodes CDR1 GTSNPN and CDR2 SVGIG (reference sequence). The germline V and J ends were trimmed by 3 bases and 0 bases, with 5 bases remaining between them. The CDR3 runs 12 residues.

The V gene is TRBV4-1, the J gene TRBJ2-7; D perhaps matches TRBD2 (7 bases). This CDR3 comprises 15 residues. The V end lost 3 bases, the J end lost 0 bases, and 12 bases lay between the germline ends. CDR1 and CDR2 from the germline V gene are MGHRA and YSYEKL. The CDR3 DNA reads TGCGCCAGCAGCCAGAAGGGGGACTACTCCTACGAGCAGTACTTC. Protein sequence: CASSQKGDYSYEQYF.

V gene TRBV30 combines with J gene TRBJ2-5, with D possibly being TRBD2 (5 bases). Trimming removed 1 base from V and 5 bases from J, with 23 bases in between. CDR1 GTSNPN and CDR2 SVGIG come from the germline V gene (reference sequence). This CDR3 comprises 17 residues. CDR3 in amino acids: CAWSGAEGGVTAETQYF. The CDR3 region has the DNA TGTGCCTGGAGTGGGGCCGAGGGCGGAGTCACAGCGGAGACCCAGTACTTC.

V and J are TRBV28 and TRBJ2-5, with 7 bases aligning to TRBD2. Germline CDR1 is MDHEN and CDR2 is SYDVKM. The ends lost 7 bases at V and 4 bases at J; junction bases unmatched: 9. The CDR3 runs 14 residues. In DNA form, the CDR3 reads TGTGCCAGCATTGGGGGGGATTTGCGAGAGACCCAGTACTTC. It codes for CASIGGDLRETQYF.

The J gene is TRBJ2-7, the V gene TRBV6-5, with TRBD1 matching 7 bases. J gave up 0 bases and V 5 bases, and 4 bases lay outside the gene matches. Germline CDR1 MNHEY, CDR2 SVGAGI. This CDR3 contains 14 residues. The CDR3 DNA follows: TGTGCCAGCAGTACAGGGGTGAGCTCCTACGAGCAGTACTTC. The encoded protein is CASSTGVSSYEQYF.

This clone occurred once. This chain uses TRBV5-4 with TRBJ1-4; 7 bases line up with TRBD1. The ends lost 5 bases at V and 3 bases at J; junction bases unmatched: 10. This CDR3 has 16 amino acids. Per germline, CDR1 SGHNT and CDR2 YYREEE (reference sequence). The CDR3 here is CASSTARGSANEKLFF. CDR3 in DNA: TGTGCCAGCAGTACAGCCAGGGGGTCGGCTAATGAAAAACTGTTTTTT.

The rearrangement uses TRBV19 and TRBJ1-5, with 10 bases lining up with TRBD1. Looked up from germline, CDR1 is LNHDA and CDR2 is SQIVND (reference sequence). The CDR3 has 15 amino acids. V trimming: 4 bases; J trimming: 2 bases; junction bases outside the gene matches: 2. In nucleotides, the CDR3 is TGTGCCAGTAGTAGGGACAGGGGTGGCAATCAGCCCCAGCATTTT. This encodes CASSRDRGGNQPQHF.

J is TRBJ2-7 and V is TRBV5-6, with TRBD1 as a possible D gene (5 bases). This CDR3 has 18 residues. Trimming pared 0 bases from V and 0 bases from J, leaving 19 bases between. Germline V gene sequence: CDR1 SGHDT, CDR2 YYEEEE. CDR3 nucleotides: TGTGCCAGCAGCTTGGGGGGCCTTCCAGGACCCTCCTCCTACGAGCAGTACGTC. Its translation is CASSLGGLPGPSSYEQYV.